This TCR beta chain was retrieved from a study of blood T cell repertoires in COVID-19. Study as a whole: T cells, B-cell-depleted T cells, or PBMCs supplied cDNA or gDNA.

The CDR3 has 15 amino acids. CDR1 and CDR2 (germline): SGHTA, FQGTGA. V was clipped by 5 bases and J by 3 bases; unmatched bases: 7. Clones were read by immunoSEQ multiplex PCR, and TCRdb kept only the in-frame ones, dropping some. The sample includes 200,000 to 300,000 clones, around 88% of them seen just once. Sample: peripheral blood. V and J are TRBV7-3 and TRBJ2-1, with 7 bases identical to TRBD2. The receptor's source is a man older than 75 with acute or convalescent COVID-19. CDR3 in amino acids: CASSQGASGYNEQFF. CDR3 nucleotide sequence: TGTGCCAGCAGCCAAGGGGCTAGCGGCTACAATGAGCAGTTCTTC.